Detailed here is one T cell receptor beta chain. The sample belongs to a study of cytomegalovirus exposure and HLA in healthy donors. PCR used 60 Vbeta primers and 13 Jbeta primers. TCRdb's table, derived via immunoSEQ multiplex PCR, lists solely in-frame clones and lacks some. The sample carries some 110,000 clones, roughly 72% recorded once. The V and J ends lost 0 bases and 0 bases respectively, with 11 bases between them. The length of the CDR3 is 16 residues. Germline assignment: CDR1 MGHRA and CDR2 YSYEKL. The V call is TRBV4-1, the J call TRBJ2-5; D might be TRBD2 (6 bases). The sequencing input was PBMCs. The source is a woman between 45 and 65 years old in good health and CMV-seropositive. The CDR3 here is CASSQDAGTYQETQYF. As DNA, the CDR3 is TGCGCCAGCAGCCAAGACGCGGGAACCTACCAAGAGACCCAGTACTTC.